A single sample is the source of the 18 T cell receptor beta chains below, sequenced in a study of T cell responses to AZD1222 COVID-19 vaccine. This table comes from immunoSEQ multiplex PCR, and its TCRdb copy is limited to in-frame clones, with some not included. The sample records 150,000 to 200,000 clones, 70% to 90% being singletons. The sequencing here drew on peripheral blood, taken 28 days after the second AZD1222 dose. All receptors come from an adult who received the AZD1222 COVID-19 vaccine.

The gene calls are TRBV10-2 and TRBJ1-5; TRBD1 might be the D (5 bases). Germline CDR1 WSHSY, CDR2 SAAADI. V was cut by 5 bases and J by 0 bases, with 8 bases left in between. The CDR3 covers 14 residues. CDR3 nucleotide sequence: TGCGCCAGCAGTCCGGGGCATAGCAATCAGCCCCAGCATTTT. Protein product: CASSPGHSNQPQHF.

CDR3 region: CASSYRGAQPQHF. The CDR3, as DNA: TGTGCCAGCAGCTACAGGGGCGCGCAGCCCCAGCATTTT. The rearrangement links TRBV5-8 to TRBJ1-5; TRBD1 matches 7 bases. V lost 3 bases, J lost 7 bases, and 4 bases stayed unmatched. The germline CDR1 and CDR2 sequences are SGHTS and YDEGEE. The CDR3 spans 13 residues.

The chain is built from TRBV27 and TRBJ1-2, with TRBD1 as a possible D gene (5 bases). The CDR3 spans 14 residues. The germline V gene has CDR1 MNHEY and CDR2 SMNVEV (reference sequence). Trimming took off 5 bases at V and 8 bases at J, with 18 bases between the two ends. The CDR3 DNA reads as TGTGCCAGCAGTGCGACAGCGTTAGGCGACGGCTACACCTTC. As protein: CASSATALGDGYTF.

The CDR3 protein is CASSPENTGELFF. The CDR3 DNA reads TGTGCCAGCTCACCTGAGAACACCGGGGAGCTGTTTTTT. The J gene is TRBJ2-2, the V gene TRBV18, with D unresolved. Germline lookup yields CDR1 KGHSH and CDR2 LQKENI. Trimming took off 3 bases at V and 1 base at J, with 3 bases between the two ends. The CDR3 spans 13 residues. Together with reference TRBV18 and TRBJ2-2, the CDR3 gives the full variable domain: NAGVMQNPRHLVRRRGQEARLRCSPMKGHSHVYWYRQLPEEGLKFMVYLQKENIIDESGMPKERFSAEFPKEGPSILRIQQVVRGDSAAYFCASSPENTGELFFGEGSRLTVL.

This CDR3 is CAWSLGPGGYTF. In DNA, the CDR3 is TGTGCCTGGAGTTTGGGACCAGGTGGCTACACCTTC. This chain joins TRBV30 and TRBJ1-2, with a possible D match to TRBD1 (5 bases). The CDR3 covers 12 residues. Per germline, CDR1 GTSNPN and CDR2 SVGIG (reference sequence). The V gene lost 2 bases and the J gene lost 7 bases, with 11 bases spanning the gap.

The table lists this clone with a few counts. The chain uses TRBV4-2 and TRBJ1-6; D not certain. Trimming pared 3 bases from V and 10 bases from J, leaving 16 bases between. The CDR3 runs to 15 residues. Looked up from germline, CDR1 is LGHNA and CDR2 is YNFKEQ. The CDR3 protein is CASSQEPRINSPLHF. Here the CDR3 DNA reads TGTGCCAGCAGCCAGGAGCCTAGGATCAACTCACCCCTCCACTTT.

The chain uses TRBV4-1 and TRBJ1-3, with D unclear. Trimming took 0 bases from V and 0 from J, leaving 6 bases between them. The CDR3 sequence is 15 residues long. CDR1 is MGHRA, CDR2 YSYEKL, per germline. For the CDR3, the DNA is TGCGCCAGCAGCCAAGATTGGGGCTCTGGAAACACCATATATTTT. It is translated as CASSQDWGSGNTIYF.

This clone was found once. The chain recombines TRBV6-5 with TRBJ1-2; D perhaps matches TRBD1 (5 bases). CDR1 is MNHEY, CDR2 SVGAGI, per germline. V shed 7 bases and J shed 0 bases, with 15 bases lying between them. The CDR3 contains 15 residues. The CDR3 loop reads CASTTGAGTNYGYTF. The CDR3 DNA reads TGTGCCAGCACCACCGGGGCGGGTACTAACTATGGCTACACCTTC.

This clone has just one count. The rearrangement joins TRBV11-2 to TRBJ2-5; D is unclear. Germline V gives CDR1 SGHAT, CDR2 FQNNGV. V lost 5 bases to trimming and J lost 4 bases, with 14 bases between them. The CDR3 length is 14 residues. CDR3 protein: CASSLGLVGETQYF. The CDR3 region has the DNA TGTGCCAGCAGCCTCGGGCTAGTTGGAGAGACCCAGTACTTC.

V usage is TRBV18 and J usage is TRBJ2-7; maybe TRBD1 (5 bases). This CDR3 contains 14 residues. Germline CDR1 is KGHSH and CDR2 is LQKENI. Between the trimmed V and J ends, which lost 3 bases and 4 bases, there was a span of 13 bases. The CDR3 is CASSPLDRQYEQYF. As DNA, the CDR3 is TGTGCCAGCTCACCCCTAGACAGACAGTACGAGCAGTACTTC. The entire variable domain, with the rest obtained from reference TRBV18 and TRBJ2-7, is as follows: NAGVMQNPRHLVRRRGQEARLRCSPMKGHSHVYWYRQLPEEGLKFMVYLQKENIIDESGMPKERFSAEFPKEGPSILRIQQVVRGDSAAYFCASSPLDRQYEQYFGPGTRLTVT.

The gene calls are TRBV5-4 and TRBJ1-2; D is perhaps TRBD1 (6 bases). In germline, CDR1 is SGHNT, CDR2 YYREEE (reference sequence). The CDR3 runs 15 residues. Trimming removed 3 bases from V and 8 bases from J, with 20 bases in between. The CDR3 spells CASSSKLDSLGGYTF. The CDR3 DNA sequence: TGTGCCAGCAGCTCCAAATTGGACAGCCTTGGAGGCTACACCTTC.

This chain uses TRBV30 with TRBJ1-5; TRBD1 agrees at 7 bases. V trimming: 6 bases; J trimming: 2 bases; junction bases outside the gene matches: 7. CDR3 size: 14 residues. Looked up from germline, CDR1 is GTSNPN and CDR2 is SVGIG (reference sequence). The DNA of the CDR3 is TGTGCCTGCCACGGACAGGCGGGCAATCAGCCCCAGCATTTT. Translating it yields CACHGQAGNQPQHF.

This chain uses TRBV2 with TRBJ1-5; D remains ambiguous. The CDR3 loop spans 15 amino acids. Between the trimmed V and J ends, which lost 3 bases and 2 bases, there was a span of 11 bases. Germline V CDR1 and CDR2: SNHLY, FYNNEI. The CDR3 DNA reads TGTGCCAGCAGTGAGACCGGAGGAGGCAATCAGCCCCAGCATTTT. The encoded protein is CASSETGGGNQPQHF.

The chain is built from TRBV5-5 and TRBJ1-2; TRBD1 is a possible D gene (6 bases). Germline CDR1 reads SGHKS; CDR2 reads YYEKEE (reference sequence). With 0 bases removed from V and 2 bases from J, the gap between germline ends came to 8 bases. The length of the CDR3 is 14 residues. The CDR3 DNA reads as TGTGCCAGCAGCTTGGCTACAGGGAACTATGGCTACACCTTC. It is translated as CASSLATGNYGYTF.

CDR3 amino acids: CASSSRSPPQGDTQYF. The CDR3 coding sequence is TGTGCCAGCAGCTCTAGATCCCCCCCCCAGGGAGATACGCAGTATTTT. This chain uses TRBV7-2 with TRBJ2-3, with a tentative D call TRBD1 (5 bases). This CDR3 is 16 amino acids long. Germline values: CDR1 SGHTA, CDR2 FQGNSA. With 4 bases removed from V and 5 bases from J, the gap between germline ends came to 19 bases.

CDR3 sequence: CASSYESYTQYF. Written as DNA, the CDR3 is TGTGCCAGCAGTTACGAGTCGTATACGCAGTATTTT. The chain combines TRBV6-2 or TRBV6-3 with TRBJ2-3; D is uncertain. V was cut by 2 bases and J by 7 bases, with 7 bases left in between. This CDR3 has 12 amino acids. Germline CDR1 is MNHEY and CDR2 is SVGEGT.

This chain connects TRBV19 to TRBJ2-6; D is unclear. Germline V lookup: CDR1 LNHDA, CDR2 SQIVND (reference sequence). The CDR3 length is 11 residues. Trimming stripped 11 bases from V and 4 bases from J, with 6 bases between. CDR3 sequence: CASQGANVLTF. The CDR3 nucleotides read TGTGCCTCCCAGGGGGCCAACGTCCTGACTTTC.

The chain uses TRBV3-1 (or the pseudogene TRBV3-2) and TRBJ1-2; maybe TRBD1 (6 bases). Trimming took off 4 bases at V and 5 bases at J, with 14 bases between the two ends. Germline V gene sequence: CDR1 LGHDT, CDR2 YNNKEL (reference sequence). The CDR3 spans 14 residues. In DNA, the CDR3 is TGTGCCAGCAGCCCTTCACAGGGATTGTATGGCTACACCTTC. The encoded protein is CASSPSQGLYGYTF.